The 23 T cell receptor beta chains below come from one sample, sequenced in a study of follicular helper T cells after annual influenza vaccination. This sample's time point: 2015-2016 season, 7 days after influenza vaccination. Sequenced by immunoSEQ multiplex PCR; TCRdb stores in-frame clones only, minus some. The sample contains roughly 7,100 clones, 80% of which appear only once. The source was CXCR5- memory CD4+ T cells sorted from blood, collected 7 days after influenza vaccination. The receptors derive from an adult who received the influenza vaccine.

The chain combines TRBV6-6 with TRBJ2-5; 9 positions agree with TRBD1. The J call may be wrong; the DNA end is better matched by TRBJ2-7. Germline V gives CDR1 MNHNY, CDR2 SVGAGI (reference sequence). CDR3 length equals 13 residues. This CDR3 is CASGTGNSYEQYF. In nucleotides, the CDR3 is TGTGCCAGCGGGACAGGGAATTCCTACGAGCAGTACTTC.

The chain joins TRBV6-5 to TRBJ1-1; perhaps TRBD1 as D (6 bases). V dropped 4 bases and J dropped 11 bases, with 17 bases sitting between them. This CDR3 region has 13 residues. The V gene's germline CDR1 is MNHEY and CDR2 SVGAGI. Here the CDR3 reads CASSSYTGTRAFF. Here the CDR3 DNA reads TGTGCCAGCAGTTCATATACAGGGACGAGGGCTTTCTTT.

This chain connects TRBV18 to TRBJ2-1; TRBD2 is a possible D gene (5 bases). From germline, CDR1 is KGHSH and CDR2 LQKENI. Trimming took off 5 bases at V and 5 bases at J, with 10 bases between the two ends. The CDR3 totals 13 residues. The CDR3 DNA sequence: TGTGCCAGCTCATCACGGGGAGACAATGAGCAGTTCTTC. It translates to CASSSRGDNEQFF.

The V gene is TRBV6-5, the J gene TRBJ2-2, with no clear D. The germline CDR1 and CDR2 sequences are MNHEY and SVGAGI. Trimming cost V 2 bases and J 7 bases, with 8 bases left between them. The CDR3 is 13 amino acids. CDR3 amino acids: CASSYSSFGELFF. In nucleotides, the CDR3 is TGTGCCAGCAGTTACAGTAGTTTCGGGGAGCTGTTTTTT.

The chain combines TRBV5-1 with TRBJ2-3, with no clear D. V gave up 4 bases and J gave up 6 bases, with 9 bases separating them. The germline V gene encodes CDR1 SGHRS and CDR2 YFSETQ. CDR3 length: 12 amino acids. CDR3 coding DNA: TGCGCCAGCAGCCGCGACTGGGATACGCAGTATTTT. It translates to CASSRDWDTQYF.

This chain connects TRBV28 to TRBJ2-5, with unresolved D. The V and J ends lost 5 bases and 0 bases respectively, with 7 bases between them. Germline CDR1 is MDHEN and CDR2 is SYDVKM. CDR3 length: 13 residues. In DNA form, the CDR3 reads TGTGCCAGCAGTCGCGGCGACCAAGAGACCCAGTACTTC. Translating gives CASSRGDQETQYF.

The chain couples TRBV7-2 to TRBJ1-5; D unclear. V was shortened by 2 bases and J by 4 bases, with 15 bases between the two germline ends. This CDR3 contains 16 residues. Germline-derived CDR1 and CDR2 are SGHTA and FQGNSA. The CDR3 coding sequence is TGTGCCAGCAGCTTAAGAGGGTTAGATCGGAATCAGCCCCAGCATTTT. Amino acids: CASSLRGLDRNQPQHF.

V and J are TRBV7-9 and TRBJ1-6, with D perhaps TRBD1 (6 bases). CDR1 and CDR2 (germline): SEHNR, FQNEAQ (reference sequence). The ends were cut back, 5 bases at V and 8 bases at J, with 10 bases in the middle. The CDR3 totals 13 residues. The CDR3 coding sequence is TGTGCCAGCAGCCCGTACAGGGATTCACCCCTCCACTTT. Protein product: CASSPYRDSPLHF.

This sequence joins TRBV5-1 and TRBJ2-3; D possibly corresponds to TRBD2 (6 bases). With 4 bases removed from V and 4 bases from J, the gap between germline ends came to 16 bases. The CDR3 has 15 residues. CDR1 SGHRS and CDR2 YFSETQ come from the germline V gene. The CDR3, as DNA: TGCGCCAGCAGCAGAAGACTAGATCAGCCAGATACGCAGTATTTT. Translated, it gives CASSRRLDQPDTQYF.

The J gene is TRBJ2-2, the V gene TRBV4-2; unclear D gene. V was trimmed by 0 bases and J by 5 bases, leaving 13 bases between them. The CDR3 totals 16 residues. The germline CDR1 and CDR2 sequences are LGHNA and YNFKEQ. The CDR3 nucleotides are TGTGCCAGCAGCCAAGATTGGCCTAGTCATACCGGGGAGCTGTTTTTT. It is translated as CASSQDWPSHTGELFF.

The rearrangement uses TRBV7-2 and TRBJ2-3, with D hard to call. V lost 1 base and J 4 bases, leaving 9 bases between the germline ends. The CDR3 length is 14 residues. Per the germline V gene, CDR1 is SGHTA and CDR2 is FQGNSA. The CDR3 DNA reads TGTGCCAGCAGCTTAGTCCCTTTATCAGATACGCAGTATTTT. This encodes CASSLVPLSDTQYF. The full variable domain, rest sourced from reference TRBV7-2 and TRBJ2-3, is GAGVSQSPSNKVTEKGKDVELRCDPISGHTALYWYRQSLGQGLEFLIYFQGNSAPDKSGLPSDRFSAERTGGSVSTLTIQRTQQEDSAVYLCASSLVPLSDTQYFGPGTRLTVL.

The chain couples TRBV5-4 to TRBJ1-1; D is possibly TRBD1 (5 bases). Germline V gene sequence: CDR1 SGHNT, CDR2 YYREEE (reference sequence). The CDR3 runs to 16 residues. V lost 0 bases and J 4 bases, leaving 16 bases between the germline ends. The CDR3 spells CASSLGGTARATEAFF. CDR3 nucleotide sequence: TGTGCCAGCAGCTTGGGGGGGACGGCGCGAGCCACTGAAGCTTTCTTT.

This clone came up a few times. J is TRBJ1-2 and V is TRBV6-5, with D possibly being TRBD1 (5 bases). The V gene's germline CDR1 is MNHEY and CDR2 SVGAGI. Trimming shortened V by 2 bases and J by 10 bases, and 11 bases separated the two germline ends. This CDR3 region has 12 residues. CDR3 coding DNA: TGTGCCAGCAGTTACGGTCTACAGGACTACACCTTC. Protein sequence: CASSYGLQDYTF.

This clone was observed once. This chain links TRBV11-2 with TRBJ2-3; 7 bases fit TRBD1. Germline assignment: CDR1 SGHAT and CDR2 FQNNGV. The CDR3 is 14 residues long. Trimming cost V 7 bases and J 1 base; bases outside gene matches: 5. CDR3 nucleotide sequence: TGTGCCAGCACGGTCCAGGGGGGCACAGATACGCAGTATTTT. Residues: CASTVQGGTDTQYF.

The chain is built from TRBV19 and TRBJ2-7, with 7 bases that match TRBD1. Germline CDR1 and CDR2: LNHDA and SQIVND (reference sequence). This CDR3 comprises 13 residues. V shed 5 bases and J 3 bases; nucleotides not matched to a gene: 4. The CDR3 DNA sequence: TGTGCCAGTAGTCGGGACAGATTCTACGAGCAGTACTTC. Protein sequence: CASSRDRFYEQYF.

CDR3 protein: CASSPRAGDSPLHF. The CDR3 DNA reads TGTGCCAGCTCACCCAGGGCTGGGGATTCACCCCTCCACTTT. This chain connects TRBV18 to TRBJ1-6, with TRBD1 as a possible D gene (5 bases). The V gene lost 3 bases and the J gene lost 8 bases, with 11 bases spanning the gap. The CDR3 spans 14 residues. Germline V CDR1 and CDR2: KGHSH, LQKENI. The full variable domain, in which reference TRBV18 and TRBJ1-6 provide the parts outside the CDR3, is NAGVMQNPRHLVRRRGQEARLRCSPMKGHSHVYWYRQLPEEGLKFMVYLQKENIIDESGMPKERFSAEFPKEGPSILRIQQVVRGDSAAYFCASSPRAGDSPLHFGNGTRLTVT.

The rearrangement uses TRBV6-1 and TRBJ1-1, with D perhaps TRBD1 (6 bases). The ends were cut back, 3 bases at V and 5 bases at J, with 16 bases in the middle. Germline V gives CDR1 MNHNS, CDR2 SASEGT. The CDR3 extends over 15 amino acids. The CDR3 is CASSDRRRGRTEAFF. CDR3 nucleotides: TGTGCCAGCAGTGATCGTCGCAGGGGCCGGACTGAAGCTTTCTTT.

This clone appeared a single time. The chain is built from TRBV6-5 and TRBJ1-5; D is unclear. V was trimmed by 5 bases and J by 2 bases, leaving 13 bases between them. This CDR3 region has 15 residues. Germline loops: CDR1 MNHEY, CDR2 SVGAGI. The DNA for the CDR3 is TGTGCCAGCAGTCGGATCCCCCAGGGCAATCAGCCCCAGCATTTT. Its protein product is CASSRIPQGNQPQHF.

This clone has a single count. The chain carries TRBV11-1 and TRBJ2-1, with D perhaps TRBD1 (6 bases). V was pared by 2 bases and J by 4 bases, with 9 bases between. The CDR3 is 14 amino acids. Germline V gene lookup returns CDR1 SGHAT and CDR2 FQDESV (reference sequence). CDR3 amino acids: CASSLTGQYNEQFF. The CDR3 DNA follows: TGTGCCAGCAGCTTAACAGGGCAGTACAATGAGCAGTTCTTC. The full variable domain, rest sourced from reference TRBV11-1 and TRBJ2-1, is EAEVAQSPRYKITEKSQAVAFWCDPISGHATLYWYRQILGQGPELLVQFQDESVVDDSQLPKDRFSAERLKGVDSTLKIQPAELGDSAMYLCASSLTGQYNEQFFGPGTRLTVL.

This chain connects TRBV18 to TRBJ2-7; 10 nucleotides match TRBD1. The CDR3 runs 15 residues. Trimming removed 0 bases from V and 2 bases from J; junction bases left unmatched: 1. Germline assignment: CDR1 KGHSH and CDR2 LQKENI. CDR3: CASSPPGTGAYEQYF. The DNA for the CDR3 is TGTGCCAGCTCACCACCGGGGACAGGGGCCTACGAGCAGTACTTC.

The chain employs TRBV7-2 and TRBJ2-7; TRBD1 matches at 9 bases. The CDR3 covers 15 residues. Germline loops: CDR1 SGHTA, CDR2 FQGNSA. V gave up 3 bases and J gave up 6 bases; unmatched junction bases: 9. This CDR3 is CASSFTGTGLGEQYF. The CDR3, as DNA: TGTGCCAGCAGCTTTACCGGGACAGGGCTTGGCGAGCAGTACTTC.

The rearrangement uses TRBV9 and TRBJ1-4; D ambiguous. Trimming pared 4 bases from V and 3 bases from J, leaving 10 bases between. Germline loops: CDR1 SGDLS, CDR2 YYNGEE. The length of the CDR3 is 14 residues. The DNA of the CDR3 is TGTGCCAGCAGCTCTACCGTAGCTAATGAAAAACTGTTTTTT. Its protein is CASSSTVANEKLFF. Complete variable domain (other parts from reference TRBV9 and TRBJ1-4): DSGVTQTPKHLITATGQRVTLRCSPRSGDLSVYWYQQSLDQGLQFLIQYYNGEERAKGNILERFSAQQFPDLHSELNLSSLELGDSALYFCASSSTVANEKLFFGSGTQLSVL.

This clone was seen more than once but under ten times. V is TRBV10-3 and J is TRBJ1-5; D might be TRBD1 (5 bases). V was shortened by 6 bases and J by 1 base, with 10 bases between the two germline ends. CDR3 length: 14 amino acids. The germline gives CDR1 ENHRY, CDR2 SYGVKD. The CDR3 loop reads CAIRDRGSNQPQHF. The CDR3 DNA reads TGTGCCATCAGAGACCGGGGGAGCAATCAGCCCCAGCATTTT.